This T cell receptor delta chain was documented in a study of gamma-delta T cells after stem cell transplantation. This CDR3 has 24 amino acids. From germline, CDR1 is TSWWSYY and CDR2 QGS. The J segment lost 0 bases and the V segment lost 1 base, leaving 25 bases of the junction unmatched. TCRdb fed the RT-PCR reads into CATT to redo clone calling. The sample lists about 1,500 delta-chain clones; more than 1.5% were seen once. On this clone itself: The TCRdb protein comes from a much larger clone and disagrees with this DNA's translation at residue 7, likely due to a read error; the protein given here is derived from the DNA.

Input material: gamma-delta T cells. This chain links TRDV1 with TRDJ1, with 11 bases that match TRDD3. The TCR comes from a human donor. It is not recorded whose cells these are; they may come from a transplant donor. Here the CDR3 reads CALGERRLPQLRWGIRLYTDKLIF. The DNA of the CDR3 is TGTGCTCTTGGGGAACGCCGCCTACCCCAACTACGATGGGGGATACGCTTGTACACCGATAAACTCATCTTT.